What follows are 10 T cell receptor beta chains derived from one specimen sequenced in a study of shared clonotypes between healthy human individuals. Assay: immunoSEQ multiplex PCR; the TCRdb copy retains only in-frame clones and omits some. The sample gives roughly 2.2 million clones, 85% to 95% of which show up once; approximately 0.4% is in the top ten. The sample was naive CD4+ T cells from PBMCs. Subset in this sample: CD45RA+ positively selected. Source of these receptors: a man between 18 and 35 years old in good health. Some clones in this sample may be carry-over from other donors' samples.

The CDR3 protein is CTSSPLCIAHYEQYF. CDR3 coding DNA: TGCACCAGCAGCCCATTATGCATAGCACACTACGAGCAGTACTTC. The chain uses TRBV1 and TRBJ2-5; the D call in the table, TRBD2, was not verified against the DNA. TRBJ2-7 matches the DNA end more closely, so the J call is doubtful. TRBV1 is listed as a pseudogene. The CDR3 covers 15 residues.

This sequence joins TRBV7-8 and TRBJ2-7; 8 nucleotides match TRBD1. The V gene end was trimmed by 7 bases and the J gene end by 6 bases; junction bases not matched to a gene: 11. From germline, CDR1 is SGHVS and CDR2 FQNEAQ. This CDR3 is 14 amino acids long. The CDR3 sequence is CASTDRGYSIEQYF. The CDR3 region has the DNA TGTGCCAGCACCGACAGGGGATACTCTATCGAGCAGTACTTC.

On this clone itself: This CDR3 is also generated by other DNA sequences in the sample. CDR3 sequence (DNA): TGTGCCAGCAGTCCACCTACAGGGGAAAAACTGTTTTTT. Amino acid sequence: CASSPPTGEKLFF. This chain links TRBV28 with TRBJ1-4; a weak D match, TRBD1 (6 bases). V was clipped by 5 bases and J by 8 bases, with 12 bases between them. CDR3 length: 13 residues. Germline CDR1 is MDHEN and CDR2 is SYDVKM.

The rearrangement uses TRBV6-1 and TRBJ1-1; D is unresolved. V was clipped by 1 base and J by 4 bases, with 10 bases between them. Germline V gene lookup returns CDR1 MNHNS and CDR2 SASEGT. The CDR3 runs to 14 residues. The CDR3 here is CASSEDGRATEAFF. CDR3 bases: TGTGCCAGCAGTGAAGATGGGAGGGCCACTGAAGCTTTCTTT.

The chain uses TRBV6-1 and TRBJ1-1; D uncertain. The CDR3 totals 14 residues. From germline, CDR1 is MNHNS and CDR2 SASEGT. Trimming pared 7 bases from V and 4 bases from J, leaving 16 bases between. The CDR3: CASTPGPRTTEAFF. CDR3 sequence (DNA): TGTGCCAGCACCCCTGGACCGCGGACCACTGAAGCTTTCTTT.

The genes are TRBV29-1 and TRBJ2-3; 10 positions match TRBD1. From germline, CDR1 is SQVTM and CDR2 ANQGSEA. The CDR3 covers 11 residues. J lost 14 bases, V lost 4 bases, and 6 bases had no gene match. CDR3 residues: CSVAGTGARYF. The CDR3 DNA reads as TGCAGCGTTGCCGGGACAGGGGCTCGGTATTTT.

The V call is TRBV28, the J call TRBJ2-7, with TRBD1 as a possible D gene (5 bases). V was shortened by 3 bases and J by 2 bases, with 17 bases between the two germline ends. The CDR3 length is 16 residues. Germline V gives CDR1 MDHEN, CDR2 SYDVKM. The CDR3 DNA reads TGTGCCAGCAGTTTGAAGACAGACCCTATCCCCTACGAGCAGTACTTC. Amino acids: CASSLKTDPIPYEQYF.

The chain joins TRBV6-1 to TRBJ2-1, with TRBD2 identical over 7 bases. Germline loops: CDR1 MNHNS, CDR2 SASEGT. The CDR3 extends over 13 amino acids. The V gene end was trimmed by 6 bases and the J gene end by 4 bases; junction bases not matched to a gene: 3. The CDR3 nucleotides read TGTGCCAGCAGGGCTAGCGGATACAATGAGCAGTTCTTC. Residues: CASRASGYNEQFF.

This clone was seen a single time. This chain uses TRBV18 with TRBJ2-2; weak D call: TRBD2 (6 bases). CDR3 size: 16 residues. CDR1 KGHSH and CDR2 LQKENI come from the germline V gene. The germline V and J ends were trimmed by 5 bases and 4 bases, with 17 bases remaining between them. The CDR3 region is CASSSTGGGGTGELFF. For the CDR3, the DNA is TGTGCCAGCTCATCCACCGGGGGTGGTGGCACCGGGGAGCTGTTTTTT.

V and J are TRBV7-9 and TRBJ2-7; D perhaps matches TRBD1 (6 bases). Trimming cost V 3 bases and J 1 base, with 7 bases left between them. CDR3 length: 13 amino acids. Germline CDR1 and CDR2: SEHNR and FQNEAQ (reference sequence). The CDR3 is CASSFGQSYEQYF. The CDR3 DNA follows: TGTGCCAGCAGCTTTGGACAGTCCTACGAGCAGTACTTC.